This passage covers 10 T cell receptor beta chains from one sample sequenced in a study of T cells in women clearing cervical HPV infection. Measured with immunoSEQ multiplex PCR; TCRdb has only the in-frame clones, and not every one. The data include approximately 49,000 clones; the top ten clones carry about 1.5%. Sequenced: blood buffy coat. Source of these receptors: a woman between 18 and 75 years old with a cervical HPV16 infection that either progressed to CIN3+ or cleared (not recorded which).

As regards this clone: The read comes to an end 3 residues before the CDR3 does, leaving the germline J gene to fill in the end. V is TRBV20-1 and J is TRBJ2-1; 7 nucleotides line up with TRBD2. The CDR3 loop spans 14 amino acids. CDR1 is DFQATT, CDR2 SNEGSKA, per germline (reference sequence). The V gene end was trimmed by 5 bases and the J gene end by 4 bases; junction bases not matched to a gene: 8. CDR3 bases read: TGCAGTGCTGGAAGCGGGATGGAGTACAATGAG. This encodes CSAGSGMEYNE. The CDR3 as a whole reads CSAGSGMEYNEQFF.

For this clone: The read comes to an end 3 residues before the CDR3 does, leaving the germline J gene to fill in the end. The chain uses TRBV5-1 and TRBJ2-3, with no clear D. The CDR3 runs to 15 residues. CDR1 is SGHRS and CDR2 is YFSETQ in the germline V gene. With 0 bases removed from V and 0 bases from J, the gap between germline ends came to 8 bases. The chain's CDR3 is CASSLAQRSTDTQYF. The DNA read from the CDR3 is TGCGCCAGCAGCTTGGCTCAAAGGAGCACAGATACG.

As regards this clone: The read ends 3 residues before the CDR3 terminus; that terminus is restored from the germline J gene. V gene TRBV19 combines with J gene TRBJ1-3; 7 bases fit TRBD1. The V segment lost 5 bases and the J segment 5 bases; nucleotides outside the gene matches: 3. This CDR3 contains 13 residues. Per the germline V gene, CDR1 is LNHDA and CDR2 is SQIVND (reference sequence). CDR3 bases read: TGTGCCAGTAGTCAGGGGGTGCGAAACACC. It is translated as CASSQGVRNT. The whole CDR3 is CASSQGVRNTIYF.

In regard to this clone: The read gets to within 3 residues of the CDR3 end, and the germline J gene fills in the rest. The chain recombines TRBV18 with TRBJ1-1; D gene ambiguous. Germline V gene data show CDR1 as KGHSH and CDR2 as LQKENI. Trimming left V 7 bases short and J 0 bases short, with 15 bases between. This CDR3 has 15 residues. The sequenced part of the CDR3 DNA is TGTGCCAGCTTACGACTAGGGAGGCTGAACACTGAA. This translates into CASLRLGRLNTE. The entire CDR3 is CASLRLGRLNTEAFF.

In the case of this clone: The read is 3 residues too short to cover the CDR3 end, so that end is filled in from the germline J gene. The V call is TRBV27, the J call TRBJ2-1; 7 nucleotides match TRBD2. The CDR3 length is 15 residues. Trimming at V came to 4 bases and at J to 3 bases, leaving 6 bases not matched to a gene. Germline CDR1 and CDR2: MNHEY and SMNVEV (reference sequence). The CDR3 bases that were read are TGTGCCAGCAGTTCTACTCTAGCGGTCTACAATGAG. Its protein product is CASSSTLAVYNE. From start to end, the CDR3 is CASSSTLAVYNEQFF.

A note on this clone: The read finishes 3 residues shy of the CDR3 end, and the germline J gene is used to complete it. This chain joins TRBV7-7 and TRBJ2-1; 8 bases fit TRBD1. The CDR3 covers 13 residues. V shed 5 bases, J shed 8 bases, and the junction held 5 bases outside the gene matches. Germline V gene sequence: CDR1 SSHAT, CDR2 FNYEAQ (reference sequence). The sequenced part of the CDR3 DNA is TGTGCCAGCAGCCTCGCAGGGGGCGATGAG. Encoded protein: CASSLAGGDE. The whole CDR3 protein reads CASSLAGGDEQFF.

Regarding this clone: The read ends 3 residues before the CDR3 terminus; that terminus is restored from the germline J gene. This chain uses TRBV5-5 with TRBJ2-7, with no clear D. CDR1 SGHKS and CDR2 YYEKEE come from the germline V gene (reference sequence). The CDR3 is made up of 12 amino acids. The V and J ends lost 1 base and 6 bases respectively, with 8 bases between them. The part of the CDR3 DNA that was read is TGTGCCAGCAGCTTGAGATTGCGCGAG. Protein product: CASSLRLRE. The entire CDR3 sequence reads CASSLRLREQYF.

About this clone: The read terminates 3 residues before the CDR3 end, so the remaining end is supplied by the germline J gene. J is TRBJ2-7 and V is TRBV10-3, with a tentative D call TRBD1 (5 bases). Trimming left V 10 bases short and J 2 bases short, with 12 bases between. This CDR3 contains 12 residues. Germline assignment: CDR1 ENHRY and CDR2 SYGVKD. The CDR3: CATQGSTYEQYF. The sequenced part of the CDR3 DNA is TGTGCCACCCAGGGTAGTACCTACGAG.

A remark on this clone: The CDR3 is cut off 3 residues early in the read; its end comes from the germline J gene. The chain combines TRBV5-6 with TRBJ1-6; 8 bases are shared with TRBD1. V was clipped by 4 bases and J by 10 bases; unmatched bases: 10. CDR1 is SGHDT and CDR2 is YYEEEE in the germline V gene. The CDR3 spans 15 residues. The sequenced part of the CDR3 DNA is TGTGCCAGCAGCAGCTTGGACAGGGCAGGATCACCC. This encodes CASSSLDRAGSP. The whole CDR3 is CASSSLDRAGSPLHF.

Of note for this clone: The read ends 3 residues before the CDR3 terminus; that terminus is restored from the germline J gene. The chain joins TRBV7-9 to TRBJ2-1, with 8 nucleotides matching TRBD2. The CDR3 extends over 15 amino acids. The trim removed 5 bases at V and 7 bases at J, leaving 10 bases unmatched. Germline V gene lookup returns CDR1 SEHNR and CDR2 FQNEAQ (reference sequence). Here the CDR3 reads CASSPPGLVNNEQFF. CDR3 bases read: TGTGCCAGCAGCCCTCCGGGACTAGTCAATAATGAG.